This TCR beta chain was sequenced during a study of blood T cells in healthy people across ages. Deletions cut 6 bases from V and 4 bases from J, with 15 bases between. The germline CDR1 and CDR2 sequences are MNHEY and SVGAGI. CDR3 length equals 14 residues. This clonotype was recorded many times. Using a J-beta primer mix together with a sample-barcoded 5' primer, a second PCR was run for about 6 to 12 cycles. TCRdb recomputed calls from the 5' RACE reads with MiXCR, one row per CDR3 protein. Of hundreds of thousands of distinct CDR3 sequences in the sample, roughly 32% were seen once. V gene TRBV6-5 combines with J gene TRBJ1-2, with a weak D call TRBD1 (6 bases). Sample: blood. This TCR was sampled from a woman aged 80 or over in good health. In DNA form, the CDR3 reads TGTGCCAGCAGCAGGGGTAGTGGGAGCTATGGCTACACCTTC. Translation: CASSRGSGSYGYTF.